The 14 T cell receptor beta chains presented below share a single source sample, sequenced in a study of T cells in Graves' hyperthyroidism and ophthalmopathy. TCR beta CDR3 regions were amplified from RNA transcripts. The study used the HTBI primer set for a first-round RT-PCR of the TCR CDR3. A single record per CDR3 protein comes from TCRdb applying MiXCR to the multiplex PCR reads. The table has about 480,000 distinct CDR3 sequences, around 22% seen once. Material for sequencing was blood. The receptors derive from a woman in her 30s with Graves' ophthalmopathy.

At least ten counts were recorded for this clonotype. V is TRBV12-3 or TRBV12-4 and J is TRBJ2-5; 7 nucleotides align to TRBD1. With V trimmed by 3 bases and J by 4 bases, 5 bases remained unmatched. This CDR3 has 14 residues. The CDR3 coding sequence is TGTGCCAGCAGTTTCGACAGGGCGAGAGAGACCCAGTACTTC. Protein sequence: CASSFDRARETQYF.

The chain combines TRBV7-2 with TRBJ2-7; 8 bases line up with TRBD2. V gave up 1 base and J gave up 6 bases; unmatched junction bases: 8. The length of the CDR3 is 15 residues. The germline gives CDR1 SGHTA, CDR2 FQGNSA. CDR3 protein: CASSLVISGIGEQYF. In nucleotides, the CDR3 is TGTGCCAGCAGCTTAGTGATTAGCGGGATAGGCGAGCAGTACTTC. Full variable domain (remainder filled in from reference TRBV7-2 and TRBJ2-7): GAGVSQSPSNKVTEKGKDVELRCDPISGHTALYWYRQSLGQGLEFLIYFQGNSAPDKSGLPSDRFSAERTGGSVSTLTIQRTQQEDSAVYLCASSLVISGIGEQYFGPGTRLTVT.

This clonotype appeared many times. The chain carries TRBV30 and TRBJ1-2; 7 positions agree with TRBD1. This CDR3 is 12 amino acids long. Germline trimming cut 6 bases from V and 7 bases from J; bases unmatched to any gene: 8. Germline V lookup: CDR1 GTSNPN, CDR2 SVGIG (reference sequence). For the CDR3, the DNA is TGTGCCTGCCACAGGGGCGTGGTTGGCTACACCTTC. Protein sequence: CACHRGVVGYTF. Looking up the rest from reference TRBV30 and TRBJ1-2 gives the full variable domain: SQTIHQWPATLVQPVGSPLSLECTVEGTSNPNLYWYRQAAGRGLQLLFYSVGIGQISSEVPQNLSASRPQDRQFILSSKKLLLSDSGFYLCACHRGVVGYTFGSGTRLTVV.

This clonotype was detected ten times or more. The chain recombines TRBV19 with TRBJ2-2, with a weak D call TRBD1 (6 bases). CDR3 length: 16 residues. V lost 5 bases and J lost 7, with 20 bases in between. In germline, CDR1 is LNHDA, CDR2 SQIVND (reference sequence). This CDR3 is CASSAPLTQGGGELFF. The CDR3 region has the DNA TGTGCCAGTAGTGCTCCTCTAACACAGGGCGGCGGGGAGCTGTTTTTT.

This clonotype has just one count. The chain combines TRBV2 with TRBJ2-5; 10 bases are shared with TRBD2. The CDR3 loop spans 15 amino acids. J lost 5 bases, V lost 6 bases, and 9 bases had no gene match. CDR1 is SNHLY, CDR2 FYNNEI, per germline. CDR3 amino acids: CASSRPGLALETQYF. The CDR3 DNA reads TGTGCCAGCAGCCGGCCGGGACTAGCGTTGGAGACCCAGTACTTC.

Many counts were recorded for this clonotype. The chain is built from TRBV29-1 and TRBJ2-5, with D tentatively TRBD1 or TRBD2 (7 bases each). This CDR3 region has 14 residues. The V end was cut by 2 bases, the J end by 4 bases, with 14 bases between. Germline V gene data show CDR1 as SQVTM and CDR2 as ANQGSEA. CDR3: CSVESDREGETQYF. For the CDR3, the DNA is TGCAGCGTTGAATCCGACAGGGAGGGAGAGACCCAGTACTTC.

This clonotype was found many times. The chain recombines TRBV6-5 with TRBJ1-1, with D possibly TRBD1 on 6 matching bases. The CDR3 is 16 residues long. V was clipped by 2 bases and J by 5 bases, with 18 bases between them. Per germline, CDR1 MNHEY and CDR2 SVGAGI. The CDR3 DNA follows: TGTGCCAGCAGTTACCAAACCAGGGGCGGTCGGACTGAAGCTTTCTTT. Protein: CASSYQTRGGRTEAFF.

In this sample, this clonotype turned up a few times. This chain joins TRBV28 and TRBJ2-7; either TRBD1 or TRBD2 may fit D (7 bases each). Germline CDR1 MDHEN, CDR2 SYDVKM. The CDR3 spans 20 residues. Trimming removed 6 bases at V and 2 bases at J, with 32 bases between. CDR3 nucleotide sequence: TGTGCCAGCAGACCGACAGGGCCGGGGGAGGGTGACAGAGGAACCTACGAGCAGTACTTC. It is translated as CASRPTGPGEGDRGTYEQYF.

This clonotype appeared many times. The V call is TRBV15, the J call TRBJ2-2, with D unresolved. Germline V gene lookup returns CDR1 LNHNV and CDR2 YYDKDF (reference sequence). The V end lost 1 base, the J end lost 2 bases, and 5 bases lay between the germline ends. CDR3 size: 14 residues. The CDR3 sequence is CATSRVSNTGELFF. CDR3 DNA sequence: TGTGCCACCAGCAGAGTCAGTAACACCGGGGAGCTGTTTTTT.

Many counts were recorded for this clonotype. The V and J genes are TRBV3-1 and TRBJ2-2, with 9 nucleotides matching TRBD2. With V trimmed by 1 base and J by 2 bases, 11 bases remained unmatched. CDR1 and CDR2 (germline): LGHDT, YNNKEL (reference sequence). The CDR3 has 19 residues. The CDR3 sequence is CASSQVSLLAGPNTGELFF. The DNA for the CDR3 is TGTGCCAGCAGCCAAGTCTCTCTCCTAGCGGGACCTAACACCGGGGAGCTGTTTTTT.

This clonotype came up once. The chain recombines TRBV28 with TRBJ2-7; 10 nucleotides agree with TRBD1. The CDR3 covers 15 residues. Per germline, CDR1 MDHEN and CDR2 SYDVKM. The ends lost 6 bases at V and 3 bases at J; junction bases unmatched: 8. CDR3 bases: TGTGCCAGCAGAGCCAACCGGGACAGGGGCTACGAGCAGTACTTC. Protein: CASRANRDRGYEQYF.

At least ten counts were recorded for this clonotype. Here the CDR3 reads CASSYHRVPYEQYF. CDR3 DNA: TGTGCCAGCAGTTACCACAGGGTCCCCTACGAGCAGTACTTC. The V and J genes are TRBV6-5 and TRBJ2-7; tentative D call: TRBD1 (6 bases). The CDR3 loop spans 14 amino acids. CDR1 is MNHEY and CDR2 is SVGAGI in the germline V gene. V was cut by 2 bases and J by 2 bases, with 10 bases left in between.

This clonotype turned up a few times. The rearrangement joins TRBV6-1 to TRBJ2-7; tentative D call: TRBD1 (5 bases). From germline, CDR1 is MNHNS and CDR2 SASEGT. The CDR3 is made up of 14 amino acids. V lost 1 base and J lost 0, with 7 bases in between. The CDR3 DNA sequence: TGTGCCAGCAGTGAAGACAGGTACTCCTACGAGCAGTACTTC. Its protein product is CASSEDRYSYEQYF.

The rearrangement uses TRBV6-5 and TRBJ2-2; D gene ambiguous. The CDR3 is made up of 15 amino acids. V dropped 0 bases and J dropped 3 bases, with 8 bases sitting between them. Per the germline V gene, CDR1 is MNHEY and CDR2 is SVGAGI. The CDR3 loop is CASSYSGADTGELFF. The CDR3 nucleotides are TGTGCCAGCAGTTACTCAGGAGCAGACACCGGGGAGCTGTTTTTT.